A selection of T cell receptor beta chains follows, all from one sample in a study of cytomegalovirus exposure and HLA in healthy donors. Generated by immunoSEQ multiplex PCR, the TCRdb table keeps only in-frame clones and is missing some. The top ten clones hold roughly 9% of a sample with over 75,000 clones, 86% of them seen once. The sample comprised PBMCs. Source of these receptors: a man younger than 45 in good health and CMV-seropositive. Both conserved end residues are part of each CDR3. D genes are given only for firm matches. The size field is filled for only some rows; it gives once, few, many or a size class.

cdr3_nt | cdr3_aa | d_call | clone_size | j_call | v_call
TGCGCCACCCAGGCCGGGAGCTCCTACGAGCAGTACTTC | CATQAGSSYEQYF | NA | NA | TRBJ2-7 | TRBV10-1
TGCGCCAGTCGGGATATTAGCGGGACCGAACGGAATGAGCAGTTCTTC | CASRDISGTERNEQFF | TRBD2 | NA | TRBJ2-1 | TRBV4-1
TGTGCCAGCACGACAAGCTCGAACACCGGGGAGCTGTTTTTT | CASTTSSNTGELFF | NA | NA | TRBJ2-2 | TRBV6-1
TGTGCCAGCAGCTTACCGGGACAGGGGGCGGCCGGGGAGCTGTTTTTT | CASSLPGQGAAGELFF | TRBD1 | NA | TRBJ2-2 | TRBV5-4
TGTGCCATCAGTGAGTCTATGGGACAGGGCCATGAAGCTTTCTTT | CAISESMGQGHEAFF | TRBD1 | NA | TRBJ1-1 | TRBV10-3
TGTGCCAGCAGCCAAGCCGGGCAGGGGCGGCCTCCTACGCAGTATTTT | CASSQAGQGRPPTQYF | NA | NA | TRBJ2-3 | TRBV4-2
TGTGCCAGCAGCGGGGGACTGACCTCTGGAAACACCATATATTTT | CASSGGLTSGNTIYF | NA | NA | TRBJ1-3 | TRBV6-1
TGTGCCTGGAGTCTTCAATACGGACGGGGAGCAGCTCAGCCCCAGCATTTT | CAWSLQYGRGAAQPQHF | NA | NA | TRBJ1-5 | TRBV30
TGTGCCAGCAGCTCCTTTAACAATGAGCAGTTCTTC | CASSSFNNEQFF | NA | NA | TRBJ2-1 | TRBV11-3
TGTGCCAGTAGTGATGGGTGGCAGGGAAGAAATTCACCCCTCCACTTT | CASSDGWQGRNSPLHF | NA | NA | TRBJ1-6 | TRBV19
TGTGCCAGCAGTTTGGGAGTCTCTGGAAACACCATATATTTT | CASSLGVSGNTIYF | NA | NA | TRBJ1-3 | TRBV28
TGCAGCGTTGCCGGGACAGGGGCCGCACGGTATGGCTACACCTTC | CSVAGTGAARYGYTF | TRBD1 | NA | TRBJ1-2 | TRBV29-1
TGTGCCAGCAGTGCACTAGCCGGGTACGAGCAGTACTTC | CASSALAGYEQYF | NA | NA | TRBJ2-7 | TRBV6-1
TGCGCCAGCAGCCCGGCAGGCGGAGGCGAGACCCAGTACTTC | CASSPAGGGETQYF | NA | NA | TRBJ2-5 | TRBV5-1
TGTGCCACCAGCAGGGGGACACCAAATGAGCAGTTCTTC | CATSRGTPNEQFF | NA | few | TRBJ2-1 | TRBV15
TGTGCCAGCAGTTCGTTACTAGCGGGAGTCATTGAGACCCAGTACTTC | CASSSLLAGVIETQYF | TRBD2 | few | TRBJ2-5 | TRBV28
TGCAGCGTTGAACGGACTACGAGAGATACGCAGTATTTT | CSVERTTRDTQYF | NA | NA | TRBJ2-3 | TRBV29-1
TGTGCCAGCAGTTTGGAGCGCGGCGATGGAAGCACCATATATTTT | CASSLERGDGSTIYF | NA | NA | TRBJ1-3 | TRBV5-4
TGCGCCAGCGGAAGCGAGTCCTACAATGAGCAGTTCTTC | CASGSESYNEQFF | NA | once | TRBJ2-1 | TRBV5-1
TGTGCCAGCAATTTAGCGGGAGGTGGGTACAATGAGCAGTTCTTC | CASNLAGGGYNEQFF | TRBD2 | NA | TRBJ2-1 | TRBV6-1
TGTGCCAGCAGCGTTCAAGGGCAGGGGATCAATGAGCAGTTCTTC | CASSVQGQGINEQFF | NA | NA | TRBJ2-1 | TRBV7-2
TGTGCCTGGAGTGTTGGGACAGCCCATAGCAATCAGCCCCAGCATTTT | CAWSVGTAHSNQPQHF | TRBD1 | NA | TRBJ1-5 | TRBV30
TGTGCCAGCACCCCCGACAGGAATAATTCACCCCTCCACTTT | CASTPDRNNSPLHF | NA | NA | TRBJ1-6 | TRBV6-5
TGTGCCAGCGGCTCCGGGACAGAAGTATCAGATACGCAGTATTTT | CASGSGTEVSDTQYF | TRBD1 | NA | TRBJ2-3 | TRBV28
TGTGCCAGCAGCTCACACGGGAGTTTCTATGAGCAGTTCTTC | CASSSHGSFYEQFF | NA | few | TRBJ2-1 | TRBV11-2
TGTGCCAGTACGGAGGGGGACAGATTCTATGGCTACACCTTC | CASTEGDRFYGYTF | TRBD1 | NA | TRBJ1-2 | TRBV19
TGTGCCATTGGACAAGGGGGAGATACGCAGTATTTT | CAIGQGGDTQYF | NA | NA | TRBJ2-3 | TRBV15
TGTGCCAGCAGCCAAGGACAGTTCCGATATGGCTACACCTTC | CASSQGQFRYGYTF | NA | once | TRBJ1-2 | TRBV11-2
TGTGCCAGCTCACCCCCGTCAGGGGGCTACGAGCAGTACTTC | CASSPPSGGYEQYF | TRBD1 | NA | TRBJ2-7 | TRBV18
TGTGCCAGCAGCTTGGGCGGGCGGAATCAGCCCCAGCATTTT | CASSLGGRNQPQHF | NA | NA | TRBJ1-5 | TRBV5-4
TGTGCCAGCAGCTTGGCGCGGGACAGGGATGAAAAACTGTTTTTT | CASSLARDRDEKLFF | TRBD1 | NA | TRBJ1-4 | TRBV5-6
TGCAGCGTTTCCGTTAGTCTGTCTAGCGCCCCCTACGAGCAGTACTTC | CSVSVSLSSAPYEQYF | NA | NA | TRBJ2-7 | TRBV29-1
TGTGCCAGCAGCGTAGAAGCGGGATTTGGGAATGAGCAGTTCTTC | CASSVEAGFGNEQFF | TRBD2 | NA | TRBJ2-1 | TRBV9
TGTGCCAGACAGCTATTAGGGACAGAGATCTCCTACGAGCAGTACTTC | CARQLLGTEISYEQYF | TRBD1 | NA | TRBJ2-7 | TRBV5-8
TGTGCCAGTAGAAAAAGGAGCCAAGAGACCCAGTACTTC | CASRKRSQETQYF | NA | NA | TRBJ2-5 | TRBV19
TGCGCCAGCAGCATCCTACTAGCGGATACGCAGTATTTT | CASSILLADTQYF | TRBD2 | NA | TRBJ2-3 | TRBV5-1
TGCGCCAGCAGCGCACTAGCGGGAGGGCCGACTGCTGAGCAGTTCTTC | CASSALAGGPTAEQFF | TRBD2 | NA | TRBJ2-1 | TRBV10-2
TGTGCCACCAGCATGACAGGGACCCTATCCTACGAGCAGTACTTC | CATSMTGTLSYEQYF | TRBD1 | NA | TRBJ2-7 | TRBV15
TGTGCCAGCAGTCCCACCGTAGCGGGAGTGGGGCATGAGACCCAGTACTTC | CASSPTVAGVGHETQYF | TRBD2 | NA | TRBJ2-5 | TRBV27
TGTGCCAGCAGTTACTCGCAGGGCTACTTGGGTGAGCAGTTCTTC | CASSYSQGYLGEQFF | NA | few | TRBJ2-1 | TRBV6-5
TGTGCCACCAGCAGAGGGGGGGACTCCTACGAGCAGTACTTC | CATSRGGDSYEQYF | NA | NA | TRBJ2-7 | TRBV15
TGTGCCTGGAACCATGAGCGGGGCTACACCTTC | CAWNHERGYTF | NA | NA | TRBJ1-2 | TRBV30
TGTGCCAGCAGTGAACAGTTCCCCGCAGATACGCAGTATTTT | CASSEQFPADTQYF | NA | NA | TRBJ2-3 | TRBV6-1
TGTGCCACCAGCGGCTCCCGGACAGGCAGCGAGCAGTACTTC | CATSGSRTGSEQYF | TRBD1 | NA | TRBJ2-7 | TRBV15
TGTGCCAGCAGCTTGCCGAGGGGACTAGCGGCCAATGAGCAGTTCTTC | CASSLPRGLAANEQFF | TRBD2 | NA | TRBJ2-1 | TRBV5-8
TGTGCCAGCAGCGCCGTGACTAGCGGGAGAGCTAATGAGCAGTACTTC | CASSAVTSGRANEQYF | TRBD2 | NA | TRBJ2-7 | TRBV11-3
TGTGCCAGCAGCTCTAAGGACAGGGTGGTCACAGATACGCAGTATTTT | CASSSKDRVVTDTQYF | TRBD1 | NA | TRBJ2-3 | TRBV5-4
TGTGCCAGCAGCTTCGCGGGGAATCAGCCCCAGCATTTT | CASSFAGNQPQHF | NA | NA | TRBJ1-5 | TRBV7-8
TGTGCCAGCTCCCCGGGAGGACCTAACACTGAAGCTTTCTTT | CASSPGGPNTEAFF | NA | once | TRBJ1-1 | TRBV7-3
TGTGCCAGCCGCCACCCCGTAGCTAGCCCCCTTATCAATGAGCAGTTCTTC | CASRHPVASPLINEQFF | NA | NA | TRBJ2-1 | TRBV27
TGTGCCAGCAGTGAAGGCGGGACAGGGAAGGTCTTC | CASSEGGTGKVF | TRBD1 | NA | TRBJ2-1 | TRBV6-1
TGTGCCAGCAGTACCACGTGGCGGGATACGCAGTATTTT | CASSTTWRDTQYF | NA | NA | TRBJ2-3 | TRBV9